The 30 T cell receptor beta chains below were found in one sample sequenced in a study of T cells after yellow fever vaccination. In TCRdb, the 5' RACE reads were re-called with MiXCR into one record per CDR3 protein. This table holds about 330,000 distinct CDR3 sequences, 8% to 9.5% found once. The input for sequencing was PBMCs, taken roughly 47 days after the first yellow fever vaccination. The source is a man aged 18 to 29 who received the YFV17D yellow fever vaccine.

This clonotype was observed a handful of times. The V call is TRBV5-1, the J call TRBJ1-1; no clear D. Germline V lookup: CDR1 SGHRS, CDR2 YFSETQ. Trimming took off 4 bases at V and 4 bases at J, with 11 bases between the two ends. CDR3 size: 13 residues. CDR3 in amino acids: CASSTGGFTEAFF. CDR3 sequence (DNA): TGCGCCAGCAGCACCGGAGGGTTCACTGAAGCTTTCTTT.

This clonotype was seen ten or more times. The chain carries TRBV7-2 and TRBJ2-3; D is unclear. This CDR3 is built from 11 residues. The ends were cut back, 0 bases at V and 7 bases at J, with 2 bases in the middle. The germline CDR1 and CDR2 sequences are SGHTA and FQGNSA. This CDR3 is CASSLAYTQYF. The CDR3 nucleotides are TGTGCCAGCAGCTTAGCGTATACGCAGTATTTT. The complete variable domain, with remaining parts taken from reference TRBV7-2 and TRBJ2-3, reads GAGVSQSPSNKVTEKGKDVELRCDPISGHTALYWYRQSLGQGLEFLIYFQGNSAPDKSGLPSDRFSAERTGGSVSTLTIQRTQQEDSAVYLCASSLAYTQYFGPGTRLTVL.

The chain is built from TRBV4-3 and TRBJ1-6; TRBD1 matches 7 bases. V lost 4 bases, J lost 8 bases, and 5 bases stayed unmatched. The CDR3 length is 14 residues. Germline CDR1 is LGHNA and CDR2 is YSLEER. The CDR3 spells CASSPQGRDSPLHF. In DNA form, the CDR3 reads TGCGCCAGCAGCCCACAGGGGAGGGATTCACCCCTCCACTTT.

This chain uses TRBV30 with TRBJ1-1; 7 nucleotides agree with TRBD1. CDR1 and CDR2 (germline): GTSNPN, SVGIG (reference sequence). The CDR3 contains 11 residues. J lost 0 bases, V lost 8 bases, and 0 bases had no gene match. The CDR3 sequence is CAGTVNTEAFF. The DNA of the CDR3 is TGTGCCGGGACAGTGAACACTGAAGCTTTCTTT.

This clonotype was counted between two and nine times. The V gene is TRBV5-1, the J gene TRBJ2-7; TRBD1 or TRBD2 may be the D gene (5 bases each). Looked up from germline, CDR1 is SGHRS and CDR2 is YFSETQ. The V end lost 2 bases, the J end lost 5 bases, and 17 bases lay between the germline ends. The CDR3 covers 15 residues. The CDR3 DNA reads as TGCGCCAGCAGCTTCCGGGACGGGACGCTCGACGAGCAGTACTTC. Protein: CASSFRDGTLDEQYF.

This chain links TRBV4-1 with TRBJ2-1; perhaps TRBD1 as D (6 bases). Per the germline V gene, CDR1 is MGHRA and CDR2 is YSYEKL. V was pared by 1 base and J by 3 bases, with 16 bases between. The CDR3 has 17 amino acids. Written as DNA, the CDR3 is TGCGCCAGCAGCCAAGGTCTGGCGTGGGGGCTCTACAATGAGCAGTTCTTC. Its translation: CASSQGLAWGLYNEQFF.

J is TRBJ2-2 and V is TRBV7-2; TRBD2 might be the D (5 bases). The V end lost 2 bases, the J end lost 4 bases, and 14 bases lay between the germline ends. Germline values: CDR1 SGHTA, CDR2 FQGNSA. There are 16 residues in the CDR3. As DNA, the CDR3 is TGTGCCAGCAGCTTATGGTGGGAGACGACCACCGGGGAGCTGTTTTTT. This sequence encodes CASSLWWETTTGELFF.

This chain connects TRBV6-5 to TRBJ1-2, with TRBD1 matching over 8 bases. Trimming cost V 2 bases and J 7 bases; bases outside gene matches: 6. Germline assignment: CDR1 MNHEY and CDR2 SVGAGI. This CDR3 has 14 amino acids. The CDR3 protein is CASSYTGGVGGYTF. As DNA, the CDR3 is TGTGCCAGCAGTTACACAGGGGGTGTGGGTGGCTACACCTTC.

This clonotype was seen more than once but under ten times. The CDR3 is CASSEGFVNTEAFF. The CDR3 coding sequence is TGCGCCAGCAGCGAGGGATTTGTGAACACTGAAGCTTTCTTT. The rearrangement joins TRBV5-1 to TRBJ1-1, with unresolved D. This CDR3 is built from 14 residues. Germline values: CDR1 SGHRS, CDR2 YFSETQ. Trimming took off 4 bases at V and 0 bases at J, with 10 bases between the two ends. The full variable domain, in which reference TRBV5-1 and TRBJ1-1 provide the parts outside the CDR3, is KAGVTQTPRYLIKTRGQQVTLSCSPISGHRSVSWYQQTPGQGLQFLFEYFSETQRNKGNFPGRFSGRQFSNSRSEMNVSTLELGDSALYLCASSEGFVNTEAFFGQGTRLTVV.

The J gene is TRBJ1-2, the V gene TRBV20-1, with D possibly matching TRBD1 (5 bases). This CDR3 has 14 amino acids. The V gene's germline CDR1 is DFQATT and CDR2 SNEGSKA (reference sequence). Trimming took 1 base from V and 0 from J, leaving 9 bases between them. DNA of the CDR3: TGCAGTGCTAGAGGGGACCGAACTAACTATGGCTACACCTTC. Its translation is CSARGDRTNYGYTF.

This clonotype was counted only a few times. The chain has TRBV20-1 and TRBJ2-7; D not certain. The CDR3 consists of 16 residues. The V and J ends lost 6 bases and 0 bases respectively, with 21 bases between them. Looked up from germline, CDR1 is DFQATT and CDR2 is SNEGSKA (reference sequence). CDR3 protein: CSALPEVPWSSYEQYF. The DNA for the CDR3 is TGCAGTGCCCTACCCGAGGTTCCTTGGAGCTCCTACGAGCAGTACTTC.

A few counts support this clonotype. CDR3 sequence reads: CASSPYPQETQYF. The CDR3 bases are TGCGCCAGCAGCCCGTACCCTCAAGAGACCCAGTACTTC. The rearrangement joins TRBV5-1 to TRBJ2-5; no clear D gene. From germline, CDR1 is SGHRS and CDR2 YFSETQ. Trimming took off 4 bases at V and 2 bases at J, with 9 bases between the two ends. This CDR3 comprises 13 residues.

The J gene is TRBJ2-3, the V gene TRBV5-1, with TRBD1 identical over 8 bases. The germline V gene encodes CDR1 SGHRS and CDR2 YFSETQ. The CDR3 is made up of 14 amino acids. V lost 4 bases and J lost 2; bases outside the gene matches: 3. CDR3 bases: TGCGCCAGCAGCGGACAGGGATACACAGATACGCAGTATTTT. This gives the protein CASSGQGYTDTQYF.

This clonotype has more than one count but fewer than ten. This chain joins TRBV10-2 and TRBJ2-7, with TRBD1 matching over 7 bases. J was trimmed by 6 bases and V by 2 bases; bases with no gene match: 7. The CDR3 has 14 residues. Germline CDR1 reads WSHSY; CDR2 reads SAAADI. CDR3 DNA sequence: TGCGCCAGCAGTGAGGTAGTAGGGGGCGCCGAGCAGTACGTC. The encoded protein is CASSEVVGGAEQYV.

This chain uses TRBV29-1 with TRBJ2-3; D not certain. V was clipped by 5 bases and J by 6 bases, with 21 bases between them. The germline V gene encodes CDR1 SQVTM and CDR2 ANQGSEA. The CDR3 covers 15 residues. In DNA form, the CDR3 reads TGCAGCGTTCAGGATGCACATCGAAATCCCGATACGCAGTATTTT. Translated, it gives CSVQDAHRNPDTQYF.

This clonotype was counted between two and nine times. The V and J genes are TRBV4-1 and TRBJ2-5; no clear D. This CDR3 has 15 amino acids. Trimming left V 0 bases short and J 5 bases short, with 13 bases between. Germline lookup yields CDR1 MGHRA and CDR2 YSYEKL. CDR3 in amino acids: CASSQEGNPRETQYF. As DNA, the CDR3 is TGCGCCAGCAGCCAAGAGGGCAACCCCAGGGAGACCCAGTACTTC.

J is TRBJ2-7 and V is TRBV30, with D perhaps matching TRBD1 (6 bases). Germline loops: CDR1 GTSNPN, CDR2 SVGIG (reference sequence). Trimming shortened V by 1 base and J by 4 bases, and 11 bases separated the two germline ends. This CDR3 spans 13 amino acids. The CDR3 loop reads CAWSGTVKYEQYF. The CDR3 nucleotides are TGTGCCTGGAGTGGGACAGTTAAATACGAGCAGTACTTC.

The sample holds a few counts of this clonotype. The rearrangement uses TRBV7-2 and TRBJ1-2; 7 nucleotides align to TRBD1. This CDR3 spans 13 amino acids. CDR1 and CDR2 from the germline V gene are SGHTA and FQGNSA. Trimming took 5 bases from V and 5 from J; bases not matched to a gene: 5. CDR3 in amino acids: CASSMTQGYGYTF. The DNA for the CDR3 is TGTGCCAGCAGCATGACACAGGGGTATGGCTACACCTTC.

V usage is TRBV5-1 and J usage is TRBJ2-2; D unresolved. The CDR3 totals 16 residues. V was shortened by 0 bases and J by 7 bases, with 16 bases between the two germline ends. Germline-derived CDR1 and CDR2 are SGHRS and YFSETQ. CDR3 residues: CASSLEWGWFGGELFF. CDR3 sequence (DNA): TGCGCCAGCAGCTTGGAATGGGGATGGTTCGGCGGGGAGCTGTTTTTT.

V usage is TRBV5-6 and J usage is TRBJ2-7; 8 bases match TRBD1. Trimming removed 4 bases from V and 3 bases from J; junction bases left unmatched: 6. This CDR3 is 14 amino acids long. Germline values: CDR1 SGHDT, CDR2 YYEEEE. The CDR3 bases are TGTGCCAGCAGCGTAGACAGGGGAAGCTACGAGCAGTACGTC. It codes for CASSVDRGSYEQYV.

This clonotype was counted only a few times. The rearrangement joins TRBV5-6 to TRBJ1-2; 7 bases fit TRBD1. The V gene's germline CDR1 is SGHDT and CDR2 YYEEEE. J was trimmed by 11 bases and V by 4 bases; bases with no gene match: 17. This CDR3 spans 15 amino acids. The CDR3 DNA reads as TGTGCCAGCAGCGGTAGTTTCCGGGACAGCCCCGGGTACACCTTC. Protein product: CASSGSFRDSPGYTF.

This clonotype was observed a few times. The chain combines TRBV6-9 with TRBJ2-2, with D tentatively TRBD2 (6 bases). Germline lookup yields CDR1 MNHGY and CDR2 SVAAGI. The V end lost 8 bases, the J end lost 0 bases, and 16 bases lay between the germline ends. The CDR3 is made up of 16 amino acids. The CDR3 sequence is CASRHRRTTNTGELFF. CDR3 coding DNA: TGTGCCAGCCGTCATAGGCGGACTACGAACACCGGGGAGCTGTTTTTT.

This clonotype was seen more than once but under ten times. This sequence joins TRBV4-1 and TRBJ2-2; 10 bases line up with TRBD2. The CDR3 runs to 22 residues. Looked up from germline, CDR1 is MGHRA and CDR2 is YSYEKL. V lost 1 base to trimming and J lost 4 bases; unmatched junction nucleotides: 21. DNA of the CDR3: TGCGCCAGCAGCCAAGCAACCCTCAGCCTAAGCGGGGGGGCGTTGGGCACCGGGGAGCTGTTTTTT. This sequence encodes CASSQATLSLSGGALGTGELFF.

This chain links TRBV12-3 or TRBV12-4 with TRBJ2-3; D not resolved. Trimming cost V 7 bases and J 2 bases, with 13 bases left between them. This CDR3 spans 14 amino acids. This CDR3 is CASIGLTYTDTQYF. Here the CDR3 DNA reads TGTGCCAGCATAGGGCTGACCTACACAGATACGCAGTATTTT.

This clonotype is a singleton in its sample. The chain joins TRBV2 to TRBJ2-2; D uncertain. The CDR3 has 15 amino acids. Trimming cost V 10 bases and J 6 bases, with 21 bases left between them. Germline lookup yields CDR1 SNHLY and CDR2 FYNNEI. CDR3 loop: CATHPHGAPPGELFF. CDR3 DNA: TGTGCCACCCACCCCCACGGAGCCCCACCCGGGGAGCTGTTTTTT.

The table lists this clonotype with a few counts. The chain employs TRBV29-1 and TRBJ1-2; D call uncertain. The CDR3 is 14 residues long. V was pared by 1 base and J by 4 bases, with 13 bases between. Germline lookup yields CDR1 SQVTM and CDR2 ANQGSEA. CDR3 residues: CSVEVPGPTYGYTF. DNA for the CDR3: TGCAGCGTTGAAGTGCCAGGACCAACCTATGGCTACACCTTC.

The table lists this clonotype with a few counts. The chain has TRBV10-3 and TRBJ2-3; TRBD1 aligns across 7 bases. In germline, CDR1 is ENHRY, CDR2 SYGVKD. J lost 5 bases, V lost 7 bases, and 6 bases had no gene match. This CDR3 contains 13 residues. The CDR3 DNA reads TGTGCCATCAACAGGGGTGAAAGAGATACGCAGTATTTT. It translates to CAINRGERDTQYF.

This clonotype has just a few counts. The chain has TRBV2 and TRBJ2-3; the D gene is possibly TRBD2 (5 bases). The V and J ends lost 6 bases and 2 bases respectively, with 18 bases between them. CDR1 is SNHLY, CDR2 FYNNEI, per germline. The CDR3 is made up of 16 amino acids. The CDR3 loop is CASSHLREQNTDTQYF. The DNA for the CDR3 is TGTGCCAGCAGCCATCTCCGGGAACAAAACACAGATACGCAGTATTTT.

This clonotype was seen a handful of times. The rearrangement links TRBV6-1 to TRBJ1-2, with D perhaps TRBD1 (6 bases). The ends were cut back, 6 bases at V and 2 bases at J, with 13 bases in the middle. CDR1 is MNHNS and CDR2 is SASEGT in the germline V gene. The CDR3 totals 14 residues. CDR3: CASRGSTGNYGYTF. The CDR3 DNA reads as TGTGCCAGCAGGGGATCCACAGGGAACTATGGCTACACCTTC.

The J gene is TRBJ2-5, the V gene TRBV30; the D is unclear. The CDR3 consists of 11 residues. Germline loops: CDR1 GTSNPN, CDR2 SVGIG (reference sequence). The V end lost 2 bases, the J end lost 4 bases, and 5 bases lay between the germline ends. The CDR3, as DNA: TGTGCCTGGAGTTCTGGAGAGACCCAGTACTTC. Encoded protein: CAWSSGETQYF.